This T cell receptor beta chain was found in a study of neurological immune-mediated disorders (dated by TCRdb to the late 2010s). For the wider study: Peripheral blood TCR-beta repertoires from HTLV-I-associated myelopathy (HAM/TSP) patients, multiple sclerosis patients and healthy controls were compared by UMI-based sequencing. The 106 TCR-beta libraries covered PBMC samples along with longitudinal samples, technical triplicates, and paired sorted CD4+ and CD8+ T-cell subsets. Longitudinal HAM/TSP donors and healthy donors each had 3 time-points at intervals of roughly 3-40 months. The cohort comprised approximately 67 subjects: 14 HAM/TSP patients, 35 or so multiple sclerosis patients and about 20 healthy controls. The investigation overall reported the following: TCR clonal expansion was highest in HAM/TSP patients and lowest in MS patients, with MS patients falling below even healthy controls. No identical CDR3 amino acid sequences were found to be shared among expanded clones across subjects, suggesting that TCR-beta repertoires were private in all groups.

This clonotype was seen many times. Its antigen is currently not known. The input lacks base qualities; no much larger clone sits a single base away. In light of the paper, this sample's time point label describes: longitudinal time-point 3. Libraries from unsorted PBMCs were made from 2 million PBMCs kept in RNAlater at -80 degrees C until RNA extraction. Peripheral blood was subjected to Ficoll-Hypaque density gradient centrifugation to isolate PBMCs, which were then cryopreserved in liquid nitrogen. From cysteine to phenylalanine, the CDR3 is 19 amino acids long. Solely the CDR3 DNA is kept, with 57 bases framed from the first base. Trimming at the junction amounts to 5 bases on V and 3 bases on J, and the germline ends lie 24 bases apart. CDR1 and CDR2, per the germline V gene, are SGHRS and YFSETQ. cDNA was synthesized by template-switch 5'RACE using a primer with a 10-nucleotide random unique molecular identifier that tagged each TCR transcript. Each sequencing run produced over 190 million TCR-beta sequences covering 15-18 subjects. The RNeasy kit was used to extract total RNA. Using the KAPA Real-time Library Amplification kit, TCR-beta VDJ regions were amplified with primers for the TCR constant region and the 5'RACE anchor. A first PCR added sample indexes and Illumina adaptors, after which a second PCR increased the library yield. The roughly 650 bp TCR product was size-selected on a 2% E-gel SizeSelection system after Ampure bead purification. Before pooling, library quality was assessed on a Bioanalyzer, concentration was determined with Qubit, and library quantification was performed with the Kapa Library Quantification kit. Paired-end 2 x 150 bp sequencing of the libraries was performed on an Illumina HiSeq 2500. To increase sequence diversity, about 23-30% phiX was spiked into each library pool. Turning to the authors' computational methods: The UMI-based MiGEC pipeline processed quality-filtered reads and removed over 80% of raw TCR sequences during error correction. VDJ genes were aligned to IMGT germline references, and each clonotype was defined by a unique CDR3 amino acid sequence together with V-J genes. Clonal expansion, Shannon diversity and CDR3 relatedness (CalcPairwiseDistances, ClusterSamples) were evaluated with VDJtools, and phylogenetic trees were built with CLCbio workbench. Clones with at least 8 unique UMIs were defined as expanded, with this threshold being based on coefficient-of-variation modelling across technical triplicates. TCRdb trimmed public reads at Q25 via fastp, called clones via MiXCR and kept in-frame beta chains. Entries that share a CDR3 protein sequence are merged under the most common genes and DNA. The V and J calls come from TCRdb's annotation, not from the publication. Recorded for this sample are around 100,000 distinct CDR3 sequences; 10% to 14% of them occurred a single time. Together, the top ten hold around 3.1% of the sample.

The specimen sequenced was PBMCs. This TCR was recovered from a female donor with HTLV-1-associated myelopathy (HAM/TSP). The V gene is TRBV5-1 and the J gene is TRBJ2-6, and the D gene may be TRBD1, 7 bases matching. The DNA sequence is given as TGCGCCAGCAGTTCCTCACTAAACAGGGGAGGCATTGGGGCCAACGTCCTGACTTTC. Its amino acids are CASSSSLNRGGIGANVLTF.